Below are 28 T cell receptor beta chains sequenced from a single sample in a study of early T cells in non-severe SARS-CoV-2 infection. TCRdb used MiXCR to reprocess the 5' RACE reads, holding one entry per CDR3 protein. The sample yields about 66,000 distinct CDR3 sequences, approximately 13% seen once. Sequenced: whole blood. All receptors come from an adult who was a healthcare worker with PCR-confirmed SARS-CoV-2 infection or an uninfected control (not recorded which).

This clonotype was observed a handful of times. The CDR3 loop is CASSVWNEQYF. Written as DNA, the CDR3 is TGTGCCAGCAGCGTCTGGAACGAGCAGTACTTC. The chain links TRBV7-2 to TRBJ2-7; D unresolved. The germline V and J ends were trimmed by 5 bases and 5 bases, with 7 bases remaining between them. Germline CDR1 reads SGHTA; CDR2 reads FQGNSA. This CDR3 comprises 11 residues.

The chain links TRBV6-4 to TRBJ2-3; no clear D gene. Looked up from germline, CDR1 is MRHNA and CDR2 is SNTAGT. The CDR3 totals 13 residues. Trimming removed 4 bases at V and 2 bases at J, with 7 bases between. The CDR3: CASSARVTDTQYF. For the CDR3, the DNA is TGTGCCAGCAGTGCACGGGTCACAGATACGCAGTATTTT.

This clonotype was recorded many times. The CDR3 is CSVGGGAYTEQFF. In nucleotides, the CDR3 is TGCAGCGTTGGAGGGGGCGCTTATACTGAGCAGTTCTTC. V usage is TRBV29-1 and J usage is TRBJ2-1; TRBD1 matches at 7 bases. Germline loops: CDR1 SQVTM, CDR2 ANQGSEA. CDR3 size: 13 residues. With V trimmed by 4 bases and J by 9 bases, 9 bases remained unmatched.

The rearrangement links TRBV5-1 to TRBJ2-3, with 9 bases matching TRBD1. V lost 4 bases to trimming and J lost 0 bases; unmatched junction nucleotides: 9. CDR1 and CDR2 from the germline V gene are SGHRS and YFSETQ. The CDR3 sequence is 17 residues long. CDR3 amino acids: CASSLVQGAMSTDTQYF. The CDR3 DNA follows: TGCGCCAGCAGCCTAGTACAGGGGGCTATGAGCACAGATACGCAGTATTTT.

This clonotype occurred many times. The chain uses TRBV28 and TRBJ1-3; the D is unclear. Trimming took 3 bases from V and 1 from J, leaving 4 bases between them. In germline, CDR1 is MDHEN, CDR2 SYDVKM. This CDR3 has 13 amino acids. CDR3 region: CASSFTSGNTIYF. The CDR3 DNA is TGTGCCAGCAGTTTTACGTCTGGAAACACCATATATTTT.

The sample holds many counts of this clonotype. The gene calls are TRBV6-1 and TRBJ1-5, with TRBD1 matching over 11 bases. After removal of 2 bases from V and 5 bases from J, the junction contained 2 bases not matched to a gene. Looked up from germline, CDR1 is MNHNS and CDR2 is SASEGT. The CDR3 spans 15 residues. The CDR3 DNA sequence: TGTGCCAGCAGTGAATGGGACAGGGGGGATCAGCCCCAGCATTTT. It codes for CASSEWDRGDQPQHF.

The CDR3 coding sequence is TGCGCCAGCAGCTTGGCAGGGTACTCCTACGAGCAGTACTTC. The encoded protein is CASSLAGYSYEQYF. The chain uses TRBV5-1 and TRBJ2-7, with a tentative D call TRBD1 (5 bases). Germline CDR1 and CDR2: SGHRS and YFSETQ. This CDR3 has 14 amino acids. V was cut by 0 bases and J by 0 bases, with 7 bases left in between.

V is TRBV7-2 and J is TRBJ1-1; maybe TRBD1 (5 bases). The CDR3 runs to 12 residues. The V end lost 3 bases, the J end lost 6 bases, and 8 bases lay between the germline ends. The germline gives CDR1 SGHTA, CDR2 FQGNSA. CDR3 in amino acids: CASSFGGSEAFF. CDR3 nucleotide sequence: TGTGCCAGCAGCTTTGGGGGATCTGAAGCTTTCTTT.

V and J are TRBV28 and TRBJ1-2; 8 bases are shared with TRBD1. This CDR3 has 15 residues. J gave up 4 bases and V 3 bases, and 7 bases lay outside the gene matches. CDR1 and CDR2 from the germline V gene are MDHEN and SYDVKM. CDR3: CASSFSRQGTYGYTF. DNA of the CDR3: TGTGCCAGCAGTTTTAGTCGACAGGGGACCTATGGCTACACCTTC.

The chain couples TRBV28 to TRBJ1-3, with TRBD1 as a possible D gene (6 bases). Germline values: CDR1 MDHEN, CDR2 SYDVKM. This CDR3 spans 14 amino acids. Trimming cost V 4 bases and J 12 bases, with 19 bases left between them. CDR3 sequence (DNA): TGTGCCAGCAGTTCCCCGCCGACAGGACCGAACATATATTTT. Amino acid sequence: CASSSPPTGPNIYF.

This chain joins TRBV5-1 and TRBJ2-7; the D gene is possibly TRBD2 (5 bases). Germline-derived CDR1 and CDR2 are SGHRS and YFSETQ. CDR3 length: 14 residues. Trimming removed 0 bases from V and 1 base from J, with 8 bases in between. CDR3: CASSLAGGSYEQYF. In nucleotides, the CDR3 is TGCGCCAGCAGCTTGGCAGGCGGGTCCTACGAGCAGTACTTC.

This clonotype was detected ten times or more. The V gene is TRBV3-1, the J gene TRBJ2-3; D ambiguous. The CDR3 totals 13 residues. Germline CDR1 is LGHDT and CDR2 is YNNKEL (reference sequence). With 2 bases removed from V and 4 bases from J, the gap between germline ends came to 7 bases. The CDR3 loop reads CASSQRPADTQYF. CDR3 nucleotide sequence: TGTGCCAGCAGCCAACGGCCTGCAGATACGCAGTATTTT.

In its sample, this clonotype was seen a few times. The genes are TRBV6-8 and TRBJ1-4; D unresolved. The CDR3 runs 12 residues. In germline, CDR1 is MNHGY, CDR2 SAAAGT. Trimming removed 6 bases at V and 12 bases at J, with 14 bases between. CDR3 nucleotides: TGTGCCAGCAGCTTCTCCCAATTTCAACTGTTTTTT. This gives the protein CASSFSQFQLFF.

The V gene is TRBV6-5, the J gene TRBJ2-1; D is ambiguous. The germline V gene has CDR1 MNHEY and CDR2 SVGAGI. The length of the CDR3 is 14 residues. With 0 bases removed from V and 7 bases from J, the gap between germline ends came to 10 bases. CDR3 protein: CASSYSGPPNEQFF. CDR3 nucleotide sequence: TGTGCCAGCAGTTACTCCGGGCCTCCTAATGAGCAGTTCTTC.

This clonotype was counted at least ten times. The J gene is TRBJ2-7, the V gene TRBV20-1; maybe TRBD2 (6 bases). The germline V and J ends were trimmed by 3 bases and 1 base, with 13 bases remaining between them. This CDR3 contains 14 residues. Germline values: CDR1 DFQATT, CDR2 SNEGSKA (reference sequence). The CDR3 DNA reads as TGCAGTGCTAGGTCCGGGACTCATTCCTACGAGCAGTACTTC. Encoded protein: CSARSGTHSYEQYF.

The table lists this clonotype with many counts. This sequence joins TRBV6-1 and TRBJ2-1; 9 bases match TRBD2. The CDR3 has 15 residues. Germline CDR1 is MNHNS and CDR2 is SASEGT. V trimming: 4 bases; J trimming: 3 bases; junction bases outside the gene matches: 4. The CDR3 bases are TGTGCCAGCAGTGTACTAGCGGGCCTCTACAATGAGCAGTTCTTC. Translation gives CASSVLAGLYNEQFF.

The gene calls are TRBV2 and TRBJ2-2; perhaps TRBD1 as D (7 bases). Looked up from germline, CDR1 is SNHLY and CDR2 is FYNNEI. This CDR3 region has 15 residues. The V gene lost 5 bases and the J gene lost 4 bases, with 14 bases spanning the gap. The CDR3 loop reads CASSRRQGGTGELFF. The CDR3 DNA sequence: TGTGCCAGCAGTCGAAGACAGGGAGGCACCGGGGAGCTGTTTTTT.

This clonotype occurred many times. This sequence joins TRBV2 and TRBJ2-3; TRBD1 or TRBD2 may be the D gene (6 bases each). This CDR3 is built from 15 residues. V was shortened by 7 bases and J by 11 bases, with 25 bases between the two germline ends. Germline CDR1 is SNHLY and CDR2 is FYNNEI. Here the CDR3 reads CASTISGSGGGMQYF. The CDR3, as DNA: TGTGCCAGCACCATAAGTGGTTCTGGGGGCGGGATGCAGTATTTT.

V is TRBV7-2 and J is TRBJ1-3; D is undetermined. The CDR3 has 14 amino acids. V dropped 6 bases and J dropped 0 bases, with 9 bases sitting between them. Germline V gene sequence: CDR1 SGHTA, CDR2 FQGNSA. The CDR3 coding sequence is TGTGCCAGCAGTCCTACCTACTCTGGAAACACCATATATTTT. Protein: CASSPTYSGNTIYF.

The chain recombines TRBV28 with TRBJ1-2, with TRBD1 matching 7 bases. The CDR3 is 14 residues long. V shed 8 bases, J shed 4 bases, and the junction held 10 bases outside the gene matches. The V gene's germline CDR1 is MDHEN and CDR2 SYDVKM. CDR3 amino acids: CASHSPGTVYGYTF. The DNA for the CDR3 is TGTGCCAGCCACTCCCCTGGGACAGTCTATGGCTACACCTTC.

The table lists this clonotype with many counts. J is TRBJ2-3 and V is TRBV7-8; 7 bases fit TRBD2. The CDR3 has 14 residues. Germline lookup yields CDR1 SGHVS and CDR2 FQNEAQ. J lost 7 bases, V lost 3 bases, and 7 bases had no gene match. The DNA for the CDR3 is TGTGCCAGCAGCTTTGGCGGGAGTTGGAATACGCAGTATTTT. Amino acids: CASSFGGSWNTQYF.

This clonotype has a single count. The chain links TRBV28 to TRBJ2-1; TRBD2 aligns across 7 bases. CDR1 and CDR2 (germline): MDHEN, SYDVKM. The J segment lost 7 bases and the V segment lost 5 bases, leaving 8 bases of the junction unmatched. The length of the CDR3 is 14 residues. The chain's CDR3 is CASSIGLVPNEQFF. The CDR3 coding sequence is TGTGCCAGCAGTATAGGACTAGTTCCTAATGAGCAGTTCTTC.

This clonotype came up many times. The chain employs TRBV5-6 and TRBJ1-5; D ambiguous. Germline V gene sequence: CDR1 SGHDT, CDR2 YYEEEE. Deletions cut 1 base from V and 6 bases from J, with 8 bases between. The CDR3 has 13 amino acids. The CDR3 here is CASSLSTGQPQHF. The CDR3 DNA reads TGTGCCAGCAGCTTGTCGACGGGTCAGCCCCAGCATTTT. Full variable domain (missing parts from reference TRBV5-6 and TRBJ1-5): DAGVTQSPTHLIKTRGQQVTLRCSPKSGHDTVSWYQQALGQGPQFIFQYYEEEERQRGNFPDRFSGHQFPNYSSELNVNALLLGDSALYLCASSLSTGQPQHFGDGTRLSIL.

The chain joins TRBV4-3 to TRBJ2-3, with 7 bases matching TRBD2. Germline V CDR1 and CDR2: LGHNA, YSLEER. The CDR3 covers 16 residues. V trimming: 4 bases; J trimming: 1 base; junction bases outside the gene matches: 8. CDR3 region: CASSLNLAARTDTQYF. The CDR3 nucleotides read TGCGCCAGCAGCCTGAATCTAGCGGCCCGCACAGATACGCAGTATTTT.

This clonotype was detected ten times or more. The J gene is TRBJ2-7, the V gene TRBV29-1, with D hard to call. Trimming took off 7 bases at V and 2 bases at J, with 15 bases between the two ends. The germline CDR1 and CDR2 sequences are SQVTM and ANQGSEA. The CDR3 consists of 13 residues. The CDR3 here is CSGSFGSTYEQYF. The CDR3 region has the DNA TGCAGCGGGTCATTCGGCAGCACCTACGAGCAGTACTTC.

The gene calls are TRBV14 and TRBJ2-5, with 10 bases identical to TRBD1. The junction had 13 bases not matched to a gene; V was cut back by 4 bases and J by 5 bases. This CDR3 has 17 amino acids. The germline V gene encodes CDR1 SGHDN and CDR2 FVKESK. Here the CDR3 reads CASSPLTGGQPRETQYF. CDR3 DNA: TGTGCCAGCAGCCCGTTGACAGGGGGCCAACCCCGGGAGACCCAGTACTTC. Full variable domain (missing parts from reference TRBV14 and TRBJ2-5): EAGVTQFPSHSVIEKGQTVTLRCDPISGHDNLYWYRRVMGKEIKFLLHFVKESKQDESGMPNNRFLAERTGGTYSTLKVQPAELEDSGVYFCASSPLTGGQPRETQYFGPGTRLLVL.

The rearrangement joins TRBV6-2 or TRBV6-3 to TRBJ1-5; 7 nucleotides agree with TRBD1. CDR3 length equals 16 residues. J gave up 2 bases and V 8 bases, and 12 bases lay outside the gene matches. Germline CDR1 is MNHEY and CDR2 is SVGEGT. The CDR3 region has the DNA TGTGCCAGCCGGACAGGATATTGGCAGGGCAATCAGCCCCAGCATTTT. The encoded protein is CASRTGYWQGNQPQHF.

This clonotype was observed a few times. The V and J genes are TRBV7-2 and TRBJ2-3; no clear D. The V end lost 6 bases, the J end lost 2 bases, and 18 bases lay between the germline ends. The germline gives CDR1 SGHTA, CDR2 FQGNSA. This CDR3 spans 16 amino acids. CDR3 amino acids: CASSIGLVPHTDTQYF. In DNA, the CDR3 is TGTGCCAGCAGTATAGGATTGGTCCCCCACACAGATACGCAGTATTTT.